Each of the 27 T cell receptor beta chains below was sequenced from the same sample in a study of blood T cells in healthy people across ages. A second PCR, run for roughly 6 to 11 cycles, used a sample-barcoded 5' primer plus a J-beta primer mix. TCRdb reanalysed the 5' RACE reads using MiXCR and keeps one entry per CDR3 protein. There are about 700,000 distinct CDR3 sequences in the sample; about 30% occur only once, and approximately 15% lies in the top ten. The source material was blood. The receptors shown here come from a woman aged 80 or over in good health.

This rearrangement joins TRBV20-1 to TRBJ2-7, with a weak D call TRBD2 (6 bases). CDR1 and CDR2 (germline): DFQATT, SNEGSKA (reference sequence). The V and J ends lost 5 bases and 0 bases respectively, with 11 bases between them. The CDR3 length is 13 residues. The CDR3 sequence is CSAPGDFSYEQYF. Here the CDR3 DNA reads TGCAGTGCTCCGGGGGACTTCTCCTACGAGCAGTACTTC.

This clonotype was picked up many times. The rearrangement uses TRBV25-1 and TRBJ2-5; tentatively, D is TRBD1 (5 bases). Germline V gene sequence: CDR1 MGHDK, CDR2 SYGVNS. CDR3 length equals 15 residues. V lost 3 bases, J lost 1 base, and 12 bases lay in between. CDR3 region: CASSDPRTPQETQYF. In DNA, the CDR3 is TGTGCCAGCAGTGACCCAAGGACACCCCAAGAGACCCAGTACTTC. The full variable domain, completed using reference TRBV25-1 and TRBJ2-5, is EADIYQTPRYLVIGTGKKITLECSQTMGHDKMYWYQQDPGMELHLIHYSYGVNSTEKGDLSSESTVSRIRTEHFPLTLESARPSHTSQYLCASSDPRTPQETQYFGPGTRLLVL.

Ten or more counts support this clonotype. A much larger clone lies one base from this, so it may be a read error. This chain uses TRBV29-1 with TRBJ2-7; D perhaps matches TRBD1 (7 bases). Germline V gene lookup returns CDR1 SQVTM and CDR2 ANQGSEA. V gave up 6 bases and J gave up 4 bases, with 13 bases separating them. The CDR3 covers 12 residues. CDR3 loop: CSVTTGRYEQYF. The CDR3 coding sequence is TGCAGCGTGACGACAGGGAGGTACGAGCAGTACTTC.

A word on this clonotype: An end of the junction differs from the germline gene, which may be a read error. V and J are TRBV6-2 or TRBV6-3 and TRBJ2-6, with D perhaps TRBD1 (8 bases). The germline CDR1 and CDR2 sequences are MNHEY and SVGEGT. CDR3 size: 16 residues. CDR3 loop: CASSSGGLTGADVLTF. DNA for the CDR3: TGTGCCAGCAGTTCCGGGGGGCTGACAGGGGCCGACGTCCTGACTTTC.

This clonotype has ten or more counts. The chain combines TRBV7-8 with TRBJ2-1, with TRBD1 matching 8 bases. Unmatched junction bases numbered 5, after V lost 3 bases and J lost 4 bases. The CDR3 is 15 residues long. Germline lookup yields CDR1 SGHVS and CDR2 FQNEAQ. Written as DNA, the CDR3 is TGTGCCAGCAGCTTCGGACAGGGTTGGTACAATGAGCAGTTCTTC. Protein sequence: CASSFGQGWYNEQFF.

Ten or more counts support this clonotype. J is TRBJ1-5 and V is TRBV7-9, with D perhaps TRBD1 (5 bases). Germline CDR1 and CDR2: SEHNR and FQNEAQ (reference sequence). The length of the CDR3 is 12 residues. The V and J ends lost 1 base and 7 bases respectively, with 5 bases between them. The CDR3 sequence is CASSLDRQPQHF. CDR3 nucleotides: TGTGCCAGCAGCTTAGACAGGCAGCCCCAGCATTTT.

In its sample, this clonotype was seen many times. The V call is TRBV24-1, the J call TRBJ2-1, with 11 bases matching TRBD2. The CDR3 consists of 16 residues. Germline assignment: CDR1 KGHDR and CDR2 SFDVKD. Trimming removed 4 bases from V and 2 bases from J; junction bases left unmatched: 3. This CDR3 is CATSERLAGTYNEQFF. The CDR3 bases are TGTGCCACCAGTGAGCGACTAGCGGGGACCTACAATGAGCAGTTCTTC.

This clonotype was picked up a small number of times. The chain joins TRBV9 to TRBJ1-6; 9 positions match TRBD1. Germline lookup yields CDR1 SGDLS and CDR2 YYNGEE. This CDR3 spans 15 amino acids. The V and J ends lost 0 bases and 10 bases, in that order; junction bases with no gene match: 5. The CDR3 DNA follows: TGTGCCAGCAGCGTAGAATGGACAGGGGCCTCACCCCTCCACTTT. It is translated as CASSVEWTGASPLHF.

This clonotype was counted many times. J is TRBJ1-1 and V is TRBV6-6; D is undetermined. CDR1 MNHNY and CDR2 SVGAGI come from the germline V gene (reference sequence). The CDR3 spans 16 residues. Trimming removed 0 bases at V and 1 base at J, with 12 bases between. The CDR3 nucleotides are TGTGCCAGCAGTTACTCGAGGGTTGGAGGGAACACTGAAGCTTTCTTT. Translated: CASSYSRVGGNTEAFF.

This clonotype showed up just a few times. J is TRBJ2-5 and V is TRBV7-9, with D tentatively TRBD1 (5 bases). V lost 5 bases and J lost 4, with 14 bases in between. The CDR3 has 14 residues. Germline lookup yields CDR1 SEHNR and CDR2 FQNEAQ (reference sequence). The CDR3 DNA sequence: TGTGCCAGCAGCCCAAGAAGGGGTGCAGAGACCCAGTACTTC. It is translated as CASSPRRGAETQYF.

The J gene is TRBJ1-5, the V gene TRBV30, with D unclear. Germline V gene sequence: CDR1 GTSNPN, CDR2 SVGIG (reference sequence). This CDR3 spans 12 amino acids. V lost 1 base to trimming and J lost 3 bases, with 4 bases between them. CDR3 in amino acids: CAWSDPNQPQHF. Here the CDR3 DNA reads TGTGCCTGGAGTGATCCCAATCAGCCCCAGCATTTT.

This clonotype was found many times. The J gene is TRBJ1-5, the V gene TRBV7-2; the match to TRBD1 covers 7 bases. The trim removed 5 bases at V and 11 bases at J, leaving 21 bases unmatched. CDR3 size: 17 residues. Germline CDR1 is SGHTA and CDR2 is FQGNSA. The CDR3 loop is CASSGPTSGIGQVAQHF. CDR3 sequence (DNA): TGTGCCAGCAGCGGCCCGACGTCGGGTATTGGACAGGTTGCCCAGCATTTT.

This clonotype was found many times. The V call is TRBV6-5, the J call TRBJ2-1; D tentatively reads TRBD1 or TRBD2 (5 bases each). Germline V gene lookup returns CDR1 MNHEY and CDR2 SVGAGI. The CDR3 runs 16 residues. Trimming stripped 0 bases from V and 9 bases from J, with 18 bases between. CDR3: CASSYSGGLGLGEQFF. In nucleotides, the CDR3 is TGTGCCAGCAGTTACTCTGGGGGTTTGGGCTTGGGTGAGCAGTTCTTC.

This clonotype was picked up many times. The J gene is TRBJ2-7, the V gene TRBV20-1; a weak D match, TRBD2 (6 bases). The J call may be in error: the DNA end matches TRBJ2-5 better. CDR3 length: 14 amino acids. In germline, CDR1 is DFQATT, CDR2 SNEGSKA (reference sequence). The chain's CDR3 is CSAPPPRGKGTQYF. The CDR3 nucleotides read TGCAGTGCCCCCCCCCCGCGGGGAAAGGGGACCCAGTACTTC.

This clonotype was counted many times. The chain uses TRBV6-2 or TRBV6-3 and TRBJ2-1, with 9 nucleotides matching TRBD2. The CDR3 consists of 15 residues. The germline gives CDR1 MNHEY, CDR2 SVGEGT. Trimming cost V 6 bases and J 0 bases; bases outside gene matches: 3. In DNA form, the CDR3 reads TGTGCCAGCAGCGCAGCGGGGGGCTCCTACAATGAGCAGTTCTTC. Its protein is CASSAAGGSYNEQFF.

The chain recombines TRBV11-2 with TRBJ2-2; 9 bases are shared with TRBD1. The ends lost 3 bases at V and 3 bases at J; junction bases unmatched: 2. The CDR3 covers 15 residues. CDR1 SGHAT and CDR2 FQNNGV come from the germline V gene. The DNA of the CDR3 is TGTGCCAGCAGCTTGACAGGGGGGGACACCGGGGAGCTGTTTTTT. Encoded protein: CASSLTGGDTGELFF.

The chain employs TRBV29-1 and TRBJ2-2; the match to TRBD2 covers 9 bases. Trimming at V came to 6 bases and at J to 7 bases, leaving 15 bases not matched to a gene. Germline V gene sequence: CDR1 SQVTM, CDR2 ANQGSEA. The CDR3 runs 16 residues. CDR3 in amino acids: CSVGPPSGVAGGELFF. CDR3 DNA sequence: TGCAGCGTCGGCCCACCTAGCGGGGTGGCCGGCGGGGAGCTGTTTTTT.

The chain combines TRBV12-3 or TRBV12-4 with TRBJ1-1, with 8 positions matching TRBD1. With V trimmed by 6 bases and J by 0 bases, 9 bases remained unmatched. This CDR3 is built from 16 residues. This CDR3 reads CASRQSTGVLNTEAFF. The CDR3 DNA reads as TGTGCCAGCAGGCAATCGACAGGGGTTTTGAACACTGAAGCTTTCTTT.

This clonotype was seen many times. The rearrangement links TRBV29-1 to TRBJ2-3; 12 nucleotides align to TRBD2. Germline lookup yields CDR1 SQVTM and CDR2 ANQGSEA. The CDR3 spans 15 residues. The V and J ends lost 6 bases and 5 bases, in that order; junction bases with no gene match: 9. The CDR3 region has the DNA TGCAGCGTCCGGACTAGCGGGACTTATAAAGATACGCAGTATTTT. This encodes CSVRTSGTYKDTQYF.

As regards this clonotype: A much bigger clone sits one base away, suggesting this may be a read error. This chain links TRBV3-1 with TRBJ2-1; no clear D gene. The length of the CDR3 is 15 residues. Germline assignment: CDR1 LGHDT and CDR2 YNNKEL (reference sequence). This CDR3 reads CASGKAGRFYNEQIF. CDR3 nucleotides: TGTGCCAGCGGCAAGGCCGGACGGTTCTACAATGAGCAGATCTTC.

A word on this clonotype: A much larger clone lies a single base off, so this may be a read error. The rearrangement joins TRBV29-1 to TRBJ2-1; D is perhaps TRBD1 or TRBD2 (6 bases each). V dropped 7 bases and J dropped 9 bases, with 16 bases sitting between them. CDR3 length equals 12 residues. From germline, CDR1 is SQVTM and CDR2 ANQGSEA. Written as DNA, the CDR3 is TGCAGCGGTGTTGGGGGGCTCGGTGAGCAGTTCTTC. Protein sequence: CSGVGGLGEQFF.

The chain recombines TRBV4-3 with TRBJ2-5; D is uncertain. The CDR3 sequence is 14 residues long. Trimming cost V 3 bases and J 0 bases, with 8 bases left between them. Per germline, CDR1 LGHNA and CDR2 YSLEER. The CDR3 region is CASSQGADQETQYF. Written as DNA, the CDR3 is TGCGCCAGCAGCCAGGGTGCCGACCAAGAGACCCAGTACTTC.

V gene TRBV5-1 combines with J gene TRBJ2-7; TRBD1 agrees at 7 bases. The DNA end lines up better with TRBJ2-5; the J call may be wrong. This CDR3 region has 14 residues. The germline V gene encodes CDR1 SGHRS and CDR2 YFSETQ. DNA for the CDR3: TGCGCCAGCAGCCTTACCTCGACAGGGGAGACCCAGTACTTC. Protein sequence: CASSLTSTGETQYF.

This clonotype was counted at least ten times. This chain links TRBV5-1 with TRBJ2-7; TRBD2 matches 12 bases. This CDR3 is built from 16 residues. The J segment lost 6 bases and the V segment lost 2 bases, leaving 9 bases of the junction unmatched. Germline V CDR1 and CDR2: SGHRS, YFSETQ. The CDR3, as DNA: TGCGCCAGCAGCTTCCCTTCTAGCGGGGGGGCGGTCGAGCAGTACTTC. Protein sequence: CASSFPSSGGAVEQYF.

As DNA, the CDR3 is TGCAGCGTTACCCAGACTAGCGGCTACGAGCAGTACTTC. This translates into CSVTQTSGYEQYF. The chain uses TRBV29-1 and TRBJ2-7; 9 positions agree with TRBD2. The CDR3 runs to 13 residues. Losses at the gene ends were 5 bases for V and 3 bases for J; bases not matched to a gene: 5. Germline assignment: CDR1 SQVTM and CDR2 ANQGSEA.

The V gene is TRBV2, the J gene TRBJ1-3; D not certain. V was cut by 5 bases and J by 0 bases, with 17 bases left in between. The CDR3 covers 17 residues. Germline-derived CDR1 and CDR2 are SNHLY and FYNNEI. CDR3 amino acids: CASSPSAGISSGNTIYF. CDR3 DNA sequence: TGTGCCAGCAGTCCCTCCGCGGGGATTAGCTCTGGAAACACCATATATTTT.

CDR3 protein: CASSKRQGATNEKLFF. CDR3 DNA: TGTGCCAGCAGCAAGCGACAGGGTGCAACTAATGAAAAACTGTTTTTT. This chain connects TRBV11-2 to TRBJ1-4, with TRBD1 matching over 7 bases. There are 16 residues in the CDR3. V dropped 5 bases and J dropped 0; count of bases not matched to a gene: 6. The germline CDR1 and CDR2 sequences are SGHAT and FQNNGV.